The rows below give T cell receptor beta chains drawn from one sample of a study of T-cell reconstitution after alpha-beta-depleted transplantation in children. TCRdb re-analysed the PCR reads in MiXCR, keeping a single row per CDR3 protein. The sample shows about 510,000 distinct CDR3 sequences, about 10% of them seen only once. The sample was PBMCs, mostly from graft donor cells, taken 180 days after TCRalphabeta/CD19-depleted stem cell transplant. Receptors originate from a female patient between 2 and 15 years old who had a stem cell transplant for aplastic anemia, so the T cells may come from the graft donor. Both conserved end residues are part of each CDR3. A D gene is named only where the DNA matches it firmly. Expanded clones get a size class; other rows say once, few or many, or leave the size out.

>TRBJ2-3|TRBD2|TRBV18|NA|18
CASSPPWDLAGFTDTQYF
TGTGCCAGCTCACCACCGTGGGATCTAGCGGGATTCACAGATACGCAGTATTTT
>TRBJ2-6|TRBD1|TRBV19|NA|16
CATRDRGRSGANVLTF
TGTGCCACCAGGGACAGGGGGCGGTCTGGGGCCAACGTCCTGACTTTC
>TRBJ2-7|TRBD1|TRBV5-1|NA|15
CASSLAGDRYYEQYF
TGCGCCAGCAGCTTGGCGGGGGACAGGTACTACGAGCAGTACTTC
>TRBJ2-7|NA|TRBV12-3/TRBV12-4|NA|14
CASSSTGGLYEQYF
TGTGCCAGCAGTTCGACAGGAGGCCTCTACGAGCAGTACTTC
>TRBJ2-3|NA|TRBV24-1|few|14
CATSERDRTDTQYF
TGTGCCACCAGTGAGCGGGACCGCACAGATACGCAGTATTTT
>TRBJ2-1|NA|TRBV10-3|NA|17
CAISEFGGGTPYNEQFF
TGTGCCATCAGTGAGTTTGGGGGCGGGACCCCCTACAATGAGCAGTTCTTC
>TRBJ2-3|NA|TRBV12-5|NA|14
CASGSGEFTDTQYF
TGTGCTAGTGGTTCCGGGGAGTTCACAGATACGCAGTATTTT
>TRBJ2-7|NA|TRBV20-1|few|14
CSARRRQGWNEQYF
TGCAGTGCTAGGCGCCGGCAGGGGTGGAACGAGCAGTACTTC
>TRBJ1-5|NA|TRBV12-3/TRBV12-4|NA|15
CASSWGSASNQPQHF
TGTGCCAGCAGTTGGGGATCAGCAAGCAATCAGCCCCAGCATTTT
>TRBJ1-2|TRBD1|TRBV25-1|many|13
CASTPGDSYGYTF
TGTGCCAGCACCCCAGGGGACAGCTATGGCTACACCTTC
>TRBJ2-1|NA|TRBV27|NA|13
CASSQRSFDEQFF
TGTGCCAGCAGTCAGAGATCCTTCGATGAGCAGTTCTTC
>TRBJ2-5|NA|TRBV18|NA|13
CASSRSGQEPQYF
TGTGCCAGCTCACGCTCAGGCCAAGAGCCCCAGTACTTC
>TRBJ1-2|NA|TRBV12-3/TRBV12-4|many|14
CASSSYRDNYGYTF
TGTGCCAGCAGCTCCTACAGGGACAACTATGGCTACACCTTC
>TRBJ1-1|NA|TRBV5-1|NA|13
CASGPRPGPEAFF
TGCGCCAGCGGCCCCCGTCCGGGCCCTGAGGCTTTCTTT
>TRBJ2-6|TRBD1|TRBV7-3|NA|13
CASSLVRDRELTF
TGTGCCAGCAGCTTAGTTCGGGACAGAGAGCTGACTTTC
>TRBJ1-1|TRBD1|TRBV7-8|NA|18
CASSLSLRQGGPRTEAFF
TGTGCCAGCAGCTTAAGTTTGAGACAGGGTGGTCCCCGCACTGAAGCTTTCTTT
>TRBJ1-2|NA|TRBV15|few|14
CATSRVIDSYGYTF
TGTGCCACCAGCAGAGTAATCGATTCTTATGGCTACACCTTC
>TRBJ2-6|NA|TRBV5-1|many|14
CASSFWSGANVLTF
TGCGCCAGCAGCTTTTGGTCTGGGGCCAACGTCCTGACTTTC
>TRBJ2-3|TRBD1|TRBV20-1|NA|15
CSANHRGLLADTQYF
TGCAGTGCTAACCACAGGGGGCTGTTAGCAGATACGCAGTATTTT
>TRBJ2-1|NA|TRBV9|few|15
CASTVRADLYNEQFF
TGTGCCAGCACCGTAAGGGCGGACCTCTACAATGAGCAGTTCTTC
>TRBJ2-7|NA|TRBV28|NA|12
CASSSRDIEQYF
TGTGCCAGCAGTTCCCGGGACATCGAGCAGTACTTC
>TRBJ1-3|NA|TRBV7-2|few|16
CASSLAAVSSGNTIYF
TGTGCCAGCAGCTTAGCGGCTGTTAGCTCTGGAAACACCATATATTTT
>TRBJ2-1|NA|TRBV7-7|NA|15
CASSYSFSGYNEQFF
TGTGCCAGCAGCTATAGCTTCTCGGGGTACAATGAGCAGTTCTTC
>TRBJ2-7|NA|TRBV18|many|15
CASSPGGSRAYEQYF
TGTGCCAGCTCACCCGGGGGTAGCAGAGCCTACGAGCAGTACTTC
>TRBJ2-3|TRBD2|TRBV11-2|NA|20
CASSFWGLAGRAGSTDTQYF
TGTGCCAGCAGCTTTTGGGGACTAGCGGGAAGGGCAGGTAGCACAGATACGCAGTATTTT
>TRBJ2-1|NA|TRBV7-8|NA|10
CASSPHEQFF
TGTGCCAGCAGCCCGCACGAGCAGTTCTTC
>TRBJ2-5|NA|TRBV5-1|many|15
CASSSQGGRAETQYF
TGCGCCAGCAGCTCCCAGGGGGGCCGAGCAGAGACCCAGTACTTC
>TRBJ2-4|NA|TRBV18|many|14
CASSPPQGRNIQYF
TGTGCCAGCTCACCACCGCAGGGTAGGAACATTCAGTACTTC
>TRBJ2-2|NA|TRBV7-2|many|17
CASSLAVGLVGTGELFF
TGTGCCAGCAGCTTAGCGGTCGGGCTAGTGGGCACCGGGGAGCTGTTTTTT
>TRBJ2-7|NA|TRBV29-1|NA|13
CSVETAATYEQYF
TGCAGCGTTGAGACAGCTGCTACCTACGAGCAGTACTTC
>TRBJ1-1|NA|TRBV20-1|NA|15
CSASSLLQGNTEAFF
TGCAGTGCTAGTTCCCTTTTACAGGGGAACACTGAAGCTTTCTTT
>TRBJ1-2|TRBD1|TRBV4-2|NA|12
CASSTHESDRVF
TGTGCCAGCAGCACACATGAATCAGACAGGGTCTTC
>TRBJ2-5|TRBD2|TRBV28|many|16
CASSLMAAGGYQTQYF
TGTGCCAGCAGTTTAATGGCTGCGGGAGGTTATCAGACCCAGTACTTC
>TRBJ2-7|TRBD2|TRBV28|NA|15
CASSLSGTIHYEQYF
TGTGCCAGCAGTTTATCGGGGACTATCCACTACGAGCAGTACTTC
>TRBJ2-3|NA|TRBV7-7|NA|13
CASSPYSTDTQYF
TGTGCCAGCAGCCCTTATAGCACAGATACGCAGTATTTT
>TRBJ1-5|NA|TRBV15|few|14
CATSTDRQNQPQHF
TGTGCCACCAGCACAGACAGGCAAAATCAGCCCCAGCATTTT
>TRBJ1-1|TRBD1|TRBV18|NA|14
CASSRQGFDTEAFF
TGTGCCAGCTCCCGACAGGGTTTCGACACTGAAGCTTTCTTT
>TRBJ2-1|TRBD1|TRBV28|few|17
CASSRQGKAFSYNEQFF
TGTGCCAGCAGCCGACAGGGGAAAGCTTTCTCCTACAATGAGCAGTTCTTC
>TRBJ1-5|TRBD1|TRBV7-8|NA|15
CASSSQGGGNQPQHF
TGTGCCAGCAGCTCGCAGGGGGGGGGCAATCAGCCCCAGCATTTT
>TRBJ2-5|NA|TRBV5-1|many|15
CASSLLGTRQETQYF
TGCGCCAGCAGCTTGTTGGGGACACGGCAGGAGACCCAGTACTTC
>TRBJ2-5|NA|TRBV5-1|many|13
CASSSFDGETQYF
TGCGCCAGCAGCTCCTTCGACGGGGAGACCCAGTACTTC
>TRBJ2-3|NA|TRBV18|NA|12
CASSPEAYTQYF
TGTGCCAGCTCACCAGAGGCTTATACGCAGTATTTT